Listed here are 17 T cell receptor beta chains from one sample, sequenced in a study of cytomegalovirus exposure and HLA in healthy donors. The PCR made use of 60 Vbeta and 13 Jbeta primers. Assay used: immunoSEQ multiplex PCR; TCRdb lists only in-frame clones, some missing. The sample shows around 100,000 clones, 65% to 90% of them seen only once. Input material: PBMCs. The receptors were gathered from a man aged 30-40 years in good health and CMV-seropositive.

The CDR3: CSVNRGNYGYTF. The CDR3 bases are TGCAGCGTTAACCGGGGGAACTATGGCTACACCTTC. The rearrangement links TRBV29-1 to TRBJ1-2; possibly TRBD1 for D (5 bases). This CDR3 is built from 12 residues. The V and J ends lost 5 bases and 2 bases respectively, with 9 bases between them. The V gene's germline CDR1 is SQVTM and CDR2 ANQGSEA.

This clone was seen only a few times. The chain is built from TRBV14 and TRBJ1-1; possible D gene TRBD1, 5 bases. This CDR3 has 15 amino acids. From germline, CDR1 is SGHDN and CDR2 FVKESK. V dropped 0 bases and J dropped 2 bases, with 10 bases sitting between them. CDR3 residues: CASSQDWTSNTEAFF. The CDR3, as DNA: TGTGCCAGCAGCCAAGATTGGACATCCAACACTGAAGCTTTCTTT.

The V call is TRBV6-5, the J call TRBJ1-5, with D unresolved. CDR1 is MNHEY and CDR2 is SVGAGI in the germline V gene. V was clipped by 8 bases and J by 4 bases, with 18 bases between them. This CDR3 is built from 15 residues. The CDR3 sequence: CASLTESRGNQPQHF. The CDR3 DNA follows: TGTGCCAGCCTAACTGAAAGTAGAGGTAATCAGCCCCAGCATTTT.

The chain links TRBV30 to TRBJ1-1; D remains ambiguous. The CDR3 extends over 16 amino acids. V lost 0 bases and J lost 3, with 17 bases in between. The germline V gene encodes CDR1 GTSNPN and CDR2 SVGIG (reference sequence). The CDR3 is CAWSVMGVRVDTEAFF. For the CDR3, the DNA is TGTGCCTGGAGTGTAATGGGAGTCAGAGTTGACACTGAAGCTTTCTTT. The entire variable domain, with the rest obtained from reference TRBV30 and TRBJ1-1, is as follows: SQTIHQWPATLVQPVGSPLSLECTVEGTSNPNLYWYRQAAGRGLQLLFYSVGIGQISSEVPQNLSASRPQDRQFILSSKKLLLSDSGFYLCAWSVMGVRVDTEAFFGQGTRLTVV.

This clone was picked up one time. The gene calls are TRBV28 and TRBJ2-7; 11 bases agree with TRBD1. The ends lost 6 bases at V and 2 bases at J; junction bases unmatched: 6. There are 15 residues in the CDR3. Germline V gene lookup returns CDR1 MDHEN and CDR2 SYDVKM. The CDR3 loop is CASRGQGANAYEQYF. The DNA for the CDR3 is TGTGCCAGCAGAGGACAGGGGGCGAACGCCTACGAGCAGTACTTC.

The chain carries TRBV9 and TRBJ2-1, with D perhaps TRBD2 (7 bases). The CDR3 is 15 residues long. V lost 3 bases, J lost 8 bases, and 18 bases lay in between. Germline V gives CDR1 SGDLS, CDR2 YYNGEE. For the CDR3, the DNA is TGTGCCAGCAGCGAACGGGGGCGGGAGTTAGATGAGCAGTTCTTC. This gives the protein CASSERGRELDEQFF. Filled out from reference TRBV9 and TRBJ2-1, the complete variable domain reads DSGVTQTPKHLITATGQRVTLRCSPRSGDLSVYWYQQSLDQGLQFLIQYYNGEERAKGNILERFSAQQFPDLHSELNLSSLELGDSALYFCASSERGRELDEQFFGPGTRLTVL.

V and J are TRBV30 and TRBJ2-1, with 9 nucleotides matching TRBD2. The ends lost 0 bases at V and 7 bases at J; junction bases unmatched: 7. The CDR3 has 15 amino acids. Germline V gene sequence: CDR1 GTSNPN, CDR2 SVGIG (reference sequence). CDR3 sequence reads: CAWSVLTAGGNEQFF. For the CDR3, the DNA is TGTGCCTGGAGTGTACTCACAGCGGGAGGAAATGAGCAGTTCTTC.

This clone was counted a few times. The chain is built from TRBV4-3 and TRBJ1-5; D not resolved. This CDR3 spans 15 amino acids. Germline loops: CDR1 LGHNA, CDR2 YSLEER. V lost 4 bases and J lost 0, with 10 bases in between. Here the CDR3 reads CASSLSVVSNQPQHF. DNA of the CDR3: TGCGCCAGCAGCCTTAGTGTGGTTAGCAATCAGCCCCAGCATTTT.

The chain joins TRBV10-3 to TRBJ1-2; D ambiguous. Per the germline V gene, CDR1 is ENHRY and CDR2 is SYGVKD. Trimming removed 2 bases from V and 2 bases from J, with 3 bases in between. The CDR3 sequence is 12 residues long. The CDR3 DNA sequence: TGTGCCATCAGTGAGGCGAACTATGGCTACACCTTC. As protein: CAISEANYGYTF.

This clone turned up a few times. The J gene is TRBJ1-5, the V gene TRBV6-1; D uncertain. The germline gives CDR1 MNHNS, CDR2 SASEGT. V was clipped by 2 bases and J by 6 bases, with 11 bases between them. CDR3 length equals 14 residues. In DNA form, the CDR3 reads TGTGCCAGCAGTGAAATCGGTGGGAGTCAGCCCCAGCATTTT. Translated: CASSEIGGSQPQHF.

The V call is TRBV28, the J call TRBJ1-2, with D tentatively TRBD1 (6 bases). Germline lookup yields CDR1 MDHEN and CDR2 SYDVKM. The CDR3 has 13 amino acids. V lost 5 bases to trimming and J lost 5 bases, with 12 bases between them. The CDR3: CASSRDNGYGYTF. The CDR3 DNA reads TGTGCCAGCAGTAGGGACAATGGGTATGGCTACACCTTC.

The chain couples TRBV2 to TRBJ1-2; D unresolved. With 5 bases removed from V and 10 bases from J, the gap between germline ends came to 5 bases. The CDR3 loop spans 9 amino acids. Germline CDR1 reads SNHLY; CDR2 reads FYNNEI. The CDR3 is CASSFLYTF. The CDR3, as DNA: TGTGCCAGCAGTTTCCTCTACACCTTC.

The chain is built from TRBV27 and TRBJ2-1; 12 bases are shared with TRBD2. The CDR3 extends over 15 amino acids. Germline lookup yields CDR1 MNHEY and CDR2 SMNVEV (reference sequence). V gave up 7 bases and J gave up 7 bases; unmatched junction bases: 8. In DNA, the CDR3 is TGTGCCAGCACCCTAGCGGGAGGGCCGGGAAATGAGCAGTTCTTC. Protein sequence: CASTLAGGPGNEQFF.

V and J are TRBV29-1 and TRBJ2-1, with no clear D. This CDR3 has 14 residues. In germline, CDR1 is SQVTM, CDR2 ANQGSEA. V dropped 5 bases and J dropped 5 bases, with 16 bases sitting between them. CDR3 in DNA: TGCAGCGTTCCAGGTGAGCACTCAGACAATGAGCAGTTCTTC. It specifies CSVPGEHSDNEQFF.

The V and J genes are TRBV19 and TRBJ1-5; tentatively, D is TRBD1 (6 bases). This CDR3 has 18 amino acids. Trimming cost V 4 bases and J 1 base, with 20 bases left between them. Germline loops: CDR1 LNHDA, CDR2 SQIVND (reference sequence). CDR3 nucleotides: TGTGCCAGTAGTAAATATTTAGGGGCTGACAGGAGCAATCAGCCCCAGCATTTT. Amino acids: CASSKYLGADRSNQPQHF.

The CDR3, as DNA: TGCAGCGCCGGGGAGGGTGGGGCCGGGGAGCTGTTTTTT. Its translation is CSAGEGGAGELFF. The chain is built from TRBV29-1 and TRBJ2-2, with TRBD2 matching over 7 bases. The V and J ends lost 7 bases and 6 bases, in that order; junction bases with no gene match: 8. There are 13 residues in the CDR3. The germline gives CDR1 SQVTM, CDR2 ANQGSEA.

CDR3: CASRQGADGYTF. CDR3 nucleotides: TGTGCCAGCAGACAGGGGGCAGATGGCTACACCTTC. The J gene is TRBJ1-2, the V gene TRBV27; 9 bases align to TRBD1. Per the germline V gene, CDR1 is MNHEY and CDR2 is SMNVEV (reference sequence). The CDR3 length is 12 residues. Germline trimming cut 6 bases from V and 6 bases from J; bases unmatched to any gene: 2.